This T cell receptor (beta chain) was sequenced for a study of blood T cell repertoires in COVID-19. V lost 6 bases and J lost 4, with 14 bases in between. Per the germline V gene, CDR1 is MNHEY and CDR2 is SVGAGI. The CDR3 is 14 amino acids. In the original workflow: Reference gene primer amplification gave nucleated cell count estimates. Profiling relied on immunoSEQ multiplex PCR, and the TCRdb table lists in-frame clones only, not all of them. V and J calls and clone size are given by that table; D and trimming were obtained from the DNA. The data show about 190,000 clones, more than 75% seen once.

The V call is TRBV6-5, the J call TRBJ2-3, with D maybe TRBD1 (5 bases). The sample was peripheral blood. This clonotype was obtained from a man in his forties with active or convalescent COVID-19. The CDR3 spells CASRDTLGPDTQYF. The DNA of the CDR3 is TGTGCCAGCAGGGACACACTCGGCCCAGATACGCAGTATTTT.